This TCR beta chain emerged from a study of cytomegalovirus exposure and HLA in healthy donors. Use of 60 Vbeta and 13 Jbeta primers characterized the PCR. Assay used: immunoSEQ multiplex PCR; TCRdb lists only in-frame clones, some missing. The sample lists 100,000 to 150,000 clones; 80% were seen once. The ends lost 5 bases at V and 3 bases at J; junction bases unmatched: 7. The CDR3 is 16 amino acids. From germline, CDR1 is SGHTA and CDR2 FQGNSA. The sequencing input was PBMCs. The clonotype comes from a woman between 40 and 55 years old in good health and CMV-seronegative. The chain couples TRBV7-2 to TRBJ2-1; 10 nucleotides agree with TRBD2. The CDR3 DNA reads as TGTGCCAGCAGCCAGTCCCCTAGCGGGGGCTACAATGAGCAGTTCTTC. Its protein is CASSQSPSGGYNEQFF.